Below, 7 T cell receptor beta chains from the same sample are listed, as sequenced in a study of identifying expanded T cells in peripheral blood. Profiled with immunoSEQ multiplex PCR; TCRdb holds only in-frame clones, not every one. This table holds around 130,000 clones, approximately 86% found once. Input material: blood. The receptors come from a person between 18 and 75 years old in good health.

The V gene is TRBV19, the J gene TRBJ2-1, with 13 bases lining up with TRBD2. With V trimmed by 9 bases and J by 4 bases, 12 bases remained unmatched. The V gene's germline CDR1 is LNHDA and CDR2 SQIVND (reference sequence). The CDR3 loop spans 17 amino acids. CDR3 sequence (DNA): TGTGCCAGAGCCGGGACTAGCGGGGTATCCGGGTACAATGAGCAGTTCTTC. Translation gives CARAGTSGVSGYNEQFF.

The chain uses TRBV30 and TRBJ1-2; D might be TRBD1 (6 bases). The CDR3 length is 15 residues. Germline V gene lookup returns CDR1 GTSNPN and CDR2 SVGIG (reference sequence). Deletions cut 5 bases from V and 4 bases from J, with 20 bases between. Written as DNA, the CDR3 is TGTGCCTGGTGCCGGTATGGGGGGCAAGTCTATGGCTACACCTTC. This sequence encodes CAWCRYGGQVYGYTF.

This clone was detected once. The chain carries TRBV15 and TRBJ2-7; 14 nucleotides align to TRBD2. This CDR3 is 15 amino acids long. Trimming cost V 0 bases and J 6 bases; bases outside gene matches: 1. CDR1 and CDR2 (germline): LNHNV, YYDKDF (reference sequence). For the CDR3, the DNA is TGTGCCACCAGCAGAGAGGGACTAGCGGGAGTCGAGCAGTACTTC. It translates to CATSREGLAGVEQYF. Using reference TRBV15 and TRBJ2-7 for the parts outside the CDR3, the full variable domain is DAMVIQNPRYQVTQFGKPVTLSCSQTLNHNVMYWYQQKSSQAPKLLFHYYDKDFNNEADTPDNFQSRRPNTSFCFLDIRSPGLGDTAMYLCATSREGLAGVEQYFGPGTRLTVT.

The chain couples TRBV6-6 to TRBJ2-7; D perhaps matches TRBD1 (5 bases). Germline lookup yields CDR1 MNHNY and CDR2 SVGAGI (reference sequence). This CDR3 contains 14 residues. V lost 2 bases, J lost 6 bases, and 14 bases lay in between. The CDR3 loop reads CASSYGFQGFEQYF. The DNA of the CDR3 is TGTGCCAGCAGTTACGGTTTTCAGGGATTCGAGCAGTACTTC.

This rearrangement joins TRBV7-9 to TRBJ2-5, with 8 positions matching TRBD2. Germline-derived CDR1 and CDR2 are SEHNR and FQNEAQ (reference sequence). V trimming: 5 bases; J trimming: 2 bases; junction bases outside the gene matches: 7. The CDR3 runs 15 residues. DNA of the CDR3: TGTGCCAGCAGCCCCCCGACTAGCGAGCAAGAGACCCAGTACTTC. Translating gives CASSPPTSEQETQYF.

The chain has TRBV28 and TRBJ2-1; 10 bases are a match to TRBD2. CDR1 and CDR2 (germline): MDHEN, SYDVKM. This CDR3 is 16 amino acids long. V was pared by 4 bases and J by 3 bases, with 6 bases of the junction left unmatched. The DNA for the CDR3 is TGTGCCAGCAGTTCCCCTACTAGCGGGGACTACAATGAGCAGTTCTTC. It is translated as CASSSPTSGDYNEQFF.

This sequence joins TRBV5-1 and TRBJ2-7, with D perhaps given as TRBD1 or TRBD2 (6 bases each). Germline lookup yields CDR1 SGHRS and CDR2 YFSETQ. The CDR3 length is 13 residues. Trimming pared 4 bases from V and 3 bases from J, leaving 11 bases between. The CDR3 reads CASSRQDYYEQYF. The CDR3 coding sequence is TGCGCCAGCAGCCGACAGGACTACTACGAGCAGTACTTC.